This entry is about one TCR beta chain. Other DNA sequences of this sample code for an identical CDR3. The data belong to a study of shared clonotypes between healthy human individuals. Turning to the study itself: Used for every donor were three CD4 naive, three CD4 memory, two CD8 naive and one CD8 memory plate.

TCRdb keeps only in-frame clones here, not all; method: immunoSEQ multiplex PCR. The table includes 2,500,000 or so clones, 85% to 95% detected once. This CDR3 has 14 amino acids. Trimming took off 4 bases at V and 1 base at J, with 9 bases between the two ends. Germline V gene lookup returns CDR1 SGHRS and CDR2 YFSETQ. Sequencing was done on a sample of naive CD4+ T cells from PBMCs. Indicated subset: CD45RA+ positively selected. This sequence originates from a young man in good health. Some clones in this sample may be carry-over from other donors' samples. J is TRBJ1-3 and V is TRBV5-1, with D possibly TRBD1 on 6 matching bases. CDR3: CASSEQGSGNTIYF. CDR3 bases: TGCGCCAGCAGCGAACAGGGATCTGGAAACACCATATATTTT.